One and the same sample provided the 6 T cell receptor beta chains below, sequenced in a study of cytomegalovirus exposure and HLA in healthy donors. PCR employed 60 Vbeta and 13 Jbeta primers. TCRdb keeps only in-frame clones here, not all; method: immunoSEQ multiplex PCR. Of over 100,000 clones detected, more than 75% appear once; the ten largest clones hold approximately 1.9%. The sample consisted of PBMCs. The receptors were gathered from a woman aged 35 to 49 in good health and CMV-seronegative.

The chain joins TRBV28 to TRBJ1-2; 12 bases map to TRBD1. Germline trimming cut 3 bases from V and 7 bases from J; bases unmatched to any gene: 3. This CDR3 is 14 amino acids long. Germline V gene sequence: CDR1 MDHEN, CDR2 SYDVKM. The CDR3 DNA reads TGTGCCAGCAGTTTGGGACAGGGGGCGCGTGGCTACACCTTC. It encodes CASSLGQGARGYTF.

The rearrangement links TRBV5-1 to TRBJ1-2, with 7 bases that match TRBD1. This CDR3 comprises 17 residues. Germline CDR1 is SGHRS and CDR2 is YFSETQ. With V trimmed by 3 bases and J by 4 bases, 15 bases remained unmatched. The CDR3: CASSSHLEGARSYGYTF. The CDR3 coding sequence is TGCGCCAGCAGCTCTCATCTCGAGGGGGCGCGGTCCTATGGCTACACCTTC. The full variable domain, with the rest looked up from reference TRBV5-1 and TRBJ1-2, is KAGVTQTPRYLIKTRGQQVTLSCSPISGHRSVSWYQQTPGQGLQFLFEYFSETQRNKGNFPGRFSGRQFSNSRSEMNVSTLELGDSALYLCASSSHLEGARSYGYTFGSGTRLTVV.

In the case of this clone: A read error may account for a junction end that differs from germline. The chain recombines TRBV4-2 with TRBJ1-3; 8 bases line up with TRBD1. CDR3 size: 18 residues. Per germline, CDR1 LGHNA and CDR2 YNFKEQ. The CDR3 protein is CASSPPKLGTGKENTIYF. The CDR3 region has the DNA TGTGCTAGCAGCCCCCCCAAATTAGGGACAGGCAAGGAAAACACCATATATTTT.

The chain links TRBV2 to TRBJ2-7, with TRBD2 matching over 9 bases. This CDR3 region has 16 residues. J gave up 4 bases and V 3 bases, and 10 bases lay outside the gene matches. Germline assignment: CDR1 SNHLY and CDR2 FYNNEI. CDR3 in amino acids: CASSEKRLAEAYEQYF. In nucleotides, the CDR3 is TGTGCCAGCAGTGAGAAACGACTAGCGGAGGCATACGAGCAGTACTTC.

This chain joins TRBV6-5 and TRBJ1-2; D is ambiguous. V dropped 0 bases and J dropped 3 bases, with 11 bases sitting between them. This CDR3 has 15 residues. CDR1 is MNHEY and CDR2 is SVGAGI in the germline V gene. Here the CDR3 DNA reads TGTGCCAGCAGTTACTCGGGCAGAAGTTACTATGGCTACACCTTC. It encodes CASSYSGRSYYGYTF.

The V call is TRBV7-2, the J call TRBJ2-5, with D perhaps matching TRBD1 (6 bases). The tail of the sequence fits TRBJ2-7 better, so the J call may be wrong. Germline V gives CDR1 SGHTA, CDR2 FQGNSA. CDR3 length equals 14 residues. In nucleotides, the CDR3 is TGTGCCAGCAGACAACAGGGATTTCGACGCGAGCAGTACTTC. It is translated as CASRQQGFRREQYF.